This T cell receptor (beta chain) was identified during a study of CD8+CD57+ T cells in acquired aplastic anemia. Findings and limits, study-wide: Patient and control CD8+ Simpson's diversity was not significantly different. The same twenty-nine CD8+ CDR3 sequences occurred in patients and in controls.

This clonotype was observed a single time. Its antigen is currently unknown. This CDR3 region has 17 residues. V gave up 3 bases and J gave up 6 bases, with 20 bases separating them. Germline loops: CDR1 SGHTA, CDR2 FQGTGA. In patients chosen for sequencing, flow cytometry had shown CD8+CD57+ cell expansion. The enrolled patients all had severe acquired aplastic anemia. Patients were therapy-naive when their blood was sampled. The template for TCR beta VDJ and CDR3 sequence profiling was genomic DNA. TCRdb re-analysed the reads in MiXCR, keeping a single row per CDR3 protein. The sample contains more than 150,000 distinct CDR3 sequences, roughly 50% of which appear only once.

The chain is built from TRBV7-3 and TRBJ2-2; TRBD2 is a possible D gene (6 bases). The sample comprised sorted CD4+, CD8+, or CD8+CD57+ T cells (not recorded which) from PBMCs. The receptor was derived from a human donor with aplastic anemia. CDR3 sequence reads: CASSLRSGPRAPGELFF. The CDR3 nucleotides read TGTGCCAGCAGCTTGAGGAGCGGGCCCAGGGCCCCCGGGGAGCTGTTTTTT. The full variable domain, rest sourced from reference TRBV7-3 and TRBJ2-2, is GAGVSQTPSNKVTEKGKYVELRCDPISGHTALYWYRQSLGQGPEFLIYFQGTGAADDSGLPNDRFFAVRPEGSVSTLKIQRTERGDSAVYLCASSLRSGPRAPGELFFGEGSRLTVL.